What follows describes a single T cell receptor beta chain. This entry is derived from a study of blood T cell repertoires in COVID-19. Study details: COVID-19 samples, acute and convalescent, were from the United States, Italy and Spain. T cells, B-cell-depleted T cells, or PBMCs supplied cDNA or gDNA.

Original methodology: Reference gene primer amplification yielded estimated nucleated cell counts. Data came from immunoSEQ multiplex PCR; TCRdb stores just in-frame clones and leaves some out. V, J and clone size reflect that table, while D and trimming were determined from the DNA. This table holds roughly 190,000 clones, approximately 80% found once. Germline CDR1 and CDR2: MDHEN and SYDVKM. The CDR3 runs to 15 residues. V was pared by 2 bases and J by 8 bases, with 8 bases of the junction left unmatched. What was sequenced was peripheral blood. The gene calls are TRBV28 and TRBJ1-4; 7 bases fit TRBD1. The TCR was taken from a human donor in a cohort sampled during active COVID-19. The CDR3, as DNA: TGTGCCAGCAGTTTAAACAGGGGTTTGAGCGAAAAACTGTTTTTT. This translates into CASSLNRGLSEKLFF.